This TCR beta chain was retrieved from a study of Ad26.COV2.S vaccination and SARS-CoV-2 variants. Study-wide results and limits: Vaccinees and placebo recipients showed similar non-spike TCR breadth. The TCR-based breadth and depth measures might underestimate overall T cell responses.

Documented treatment: roughly 20 received Ad26.COV2.S at low or high dose, single or two shots; 5 received placebo; per-sample allocation not given. The study sampled participants on day 63 after the first vaccine or placebo injection. About this clone: No antigen is known for it.

This CDR3 contains 14 residues. Trimming shortened V by 8 bases and J by 4 bases, and 14 bases separated the two germline ends. Per germline, CDR1 MDHEN and CDR2 SYDVKM. TCRdb keeps only in-frame clones here, not all; method: immunoSEQ multiplex PCR. Of approximately 340,000 clones in the sample, roughly 84% are singletons; the top ten hold 3% to 4%. The source was peripheral blood, collected in a trial of Ad26.COV2.S vaccine versus placebo. This clonotype originated in a person between 18 and 60 years old who received the Ad26.COV2.S COVID-19 vaccine or a placebo. This rearrangement joins TRBV28 to TRBJ1-4, with D perhaps matching TRBD1 (6 bases). CDR3 region: CASQTPGHNEKLFF. DNA of the CDR3: TGTGCCAGCCAGACTCCGGGACATAATGAAAAACTGTTTTTT.